This TCR beta chain is from a study of blood T cell repertoires in COVID-19. Study-level background: PBMCs, B-cell-depleted T cells, or T cells provided the cDNA or gDNA that made up the material.

The count of this clone is one. Germline V lookup: CDR1 SGHTA, CDR2 FQGTGA. There are 13 residues in the CDR3. With 3 bases clipped from V and 8 bases from J, the junction kept 2 bases outside the gene matches. Authors' data handling: Reference gene primer amplification yielded estimated nucleated cell counts. The data were produced by immunoSEQ multiplex PCR, yet TCRdb's version contains in-frame clones alone and is incomplete. That table gives V, J and clone size, and the DNA gave D and trimming. The sample contains under 250,000 clones, about nine tenths of which appear only once. This receptor was taken from a man aged 55 to 70 who had recovered from COVID-19. The V and J genes are TRBV7-3 and TRBJ2-1, with 9 bases matching TRBD2. Sequenced material: peripheral blood. The CDR3 here is CASSFGGRDEQFF. The DNA for the CDR3 is TGTGCCAGCAGCTTTGGCGGGAGGGATGAGCAGTTCTTC.